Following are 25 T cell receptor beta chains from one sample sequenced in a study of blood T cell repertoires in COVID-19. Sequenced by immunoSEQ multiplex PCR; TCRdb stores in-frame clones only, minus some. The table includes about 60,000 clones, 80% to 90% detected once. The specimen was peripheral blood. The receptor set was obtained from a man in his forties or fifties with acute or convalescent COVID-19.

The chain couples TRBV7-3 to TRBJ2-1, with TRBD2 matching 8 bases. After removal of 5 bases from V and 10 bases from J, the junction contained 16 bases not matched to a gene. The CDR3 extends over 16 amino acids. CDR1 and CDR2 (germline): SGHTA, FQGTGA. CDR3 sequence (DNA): TGTGCCAGCAGCGTCCAGTCCGGGACTAGTGTATGGGAGCAGTTCTTC. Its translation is CASSVQSGTSVWEQFF.

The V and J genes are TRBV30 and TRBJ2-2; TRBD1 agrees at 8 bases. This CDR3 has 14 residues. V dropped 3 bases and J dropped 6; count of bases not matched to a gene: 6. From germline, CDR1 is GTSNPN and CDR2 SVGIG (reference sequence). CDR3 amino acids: CAWRRTGTAGELFF. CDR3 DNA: TGTGCCTGGAGGCGGACAGGGACGGCCGGGGAGCTGTTTTTT.

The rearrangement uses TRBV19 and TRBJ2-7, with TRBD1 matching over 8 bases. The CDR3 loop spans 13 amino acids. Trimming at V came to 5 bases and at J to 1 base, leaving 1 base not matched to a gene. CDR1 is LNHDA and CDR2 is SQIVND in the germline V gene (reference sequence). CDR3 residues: CASSRDRSYEQYF. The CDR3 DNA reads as TGTGCCAGTAGTCGGGACAGGTCCTACGAGCAGTACTTC.

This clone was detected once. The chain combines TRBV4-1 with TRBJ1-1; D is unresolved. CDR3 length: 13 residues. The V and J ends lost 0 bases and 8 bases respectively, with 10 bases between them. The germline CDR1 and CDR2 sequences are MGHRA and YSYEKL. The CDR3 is CASSQETTNEAFF. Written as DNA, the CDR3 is TGCGCCAGCAGCCAAGAAACAACAAACGAAGCTTTCTTT.

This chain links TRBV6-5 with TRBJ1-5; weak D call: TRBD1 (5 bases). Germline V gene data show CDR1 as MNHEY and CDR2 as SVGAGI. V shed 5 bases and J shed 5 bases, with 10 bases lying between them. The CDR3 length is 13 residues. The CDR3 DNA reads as TGTGCCAGCAGTCCCGGGACTTATCAGCCCCAGCATTTT. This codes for CASSPGTYQPQHF.

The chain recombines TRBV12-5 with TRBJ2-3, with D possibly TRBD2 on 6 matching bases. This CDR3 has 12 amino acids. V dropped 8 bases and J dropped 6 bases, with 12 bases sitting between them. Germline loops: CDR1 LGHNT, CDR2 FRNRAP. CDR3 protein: CASSKRGDTQYF. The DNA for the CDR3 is TGTGCTAGTTCTAAACGGGGGGATACGCAGTATTTT.

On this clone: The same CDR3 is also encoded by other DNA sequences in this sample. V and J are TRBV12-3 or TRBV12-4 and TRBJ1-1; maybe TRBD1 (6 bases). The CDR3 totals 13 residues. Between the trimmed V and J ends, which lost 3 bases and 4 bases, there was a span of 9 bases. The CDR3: CASSFQGSTEAFF. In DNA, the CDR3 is TGTGCCAGCAGTTTTCAGGGGAGCACTGAAGCTTTCTTT.

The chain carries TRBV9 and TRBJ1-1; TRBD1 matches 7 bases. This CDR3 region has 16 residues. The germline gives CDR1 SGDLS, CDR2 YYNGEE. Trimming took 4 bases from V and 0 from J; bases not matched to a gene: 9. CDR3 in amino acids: CASSRRGDSMNTEAFF. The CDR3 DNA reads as TGTGCCAGCAGCCGGAGGGGGGACAGCATGAACACTGAAGCTTTCTTT. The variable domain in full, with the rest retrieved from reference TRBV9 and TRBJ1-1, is DSGVTQTPKHLITATGQRVTLRCSPRSGDLSVYWYQQSLDQGLQFLIQYYNGEERAKGNILERFSAQQFPDLHSELNLSSLELGDSALYFCASSRRGDSMNTEAFFGQGTRLTVV.

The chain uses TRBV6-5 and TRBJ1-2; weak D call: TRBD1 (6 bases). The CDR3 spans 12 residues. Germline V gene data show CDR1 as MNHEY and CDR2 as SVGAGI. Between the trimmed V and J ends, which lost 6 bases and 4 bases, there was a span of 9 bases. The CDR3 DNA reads TGTGCCAGCAGCGTACAGGGCTATGGCTACACCTTC. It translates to CASSVQGYGYTF.

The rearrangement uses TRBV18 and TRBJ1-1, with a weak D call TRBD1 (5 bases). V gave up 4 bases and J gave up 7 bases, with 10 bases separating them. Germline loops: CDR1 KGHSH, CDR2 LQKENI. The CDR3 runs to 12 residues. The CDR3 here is CASSRGDFEAFF. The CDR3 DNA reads TGTGCCAGCTCACGCGGGGACTTTGAAGCTTTCTTT.

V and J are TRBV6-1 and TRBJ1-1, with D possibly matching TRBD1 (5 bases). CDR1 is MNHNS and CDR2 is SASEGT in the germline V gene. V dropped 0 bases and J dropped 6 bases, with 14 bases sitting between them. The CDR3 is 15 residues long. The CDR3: CASSEARGGVPEAFF. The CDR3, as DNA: TGTGCCAGCAGTGAAGCGCGGGGCGGGGTACCTGAAGCTTTCTTT.

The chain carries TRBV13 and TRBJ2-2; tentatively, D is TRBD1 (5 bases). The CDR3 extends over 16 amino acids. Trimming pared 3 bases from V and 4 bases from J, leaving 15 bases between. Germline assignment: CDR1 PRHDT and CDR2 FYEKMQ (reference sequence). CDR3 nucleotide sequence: TGTGCCAGCAGCTTCGCTAGAGACAGACGCACCGGGGAGCTGTTTTTT. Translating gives CASSFARDRRTGELFF.

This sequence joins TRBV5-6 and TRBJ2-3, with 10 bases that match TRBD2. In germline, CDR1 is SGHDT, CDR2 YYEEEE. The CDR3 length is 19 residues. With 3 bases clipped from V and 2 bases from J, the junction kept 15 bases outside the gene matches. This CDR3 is CASSSPRGPLAGYTDTQYF. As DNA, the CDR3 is TGTGCCAGCAGCTCCCCACGAGGCCCACTAGCGGGATACACAGATACGCAGTATTTT.

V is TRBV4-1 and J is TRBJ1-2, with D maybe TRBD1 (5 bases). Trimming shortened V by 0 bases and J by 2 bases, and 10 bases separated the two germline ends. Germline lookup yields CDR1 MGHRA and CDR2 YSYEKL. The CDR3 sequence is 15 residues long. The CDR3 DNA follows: TGCGCCAGCAGCCAAGAAGCCAGGGCCAACTATGGCTACACCTTC. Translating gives CASSQEARANYGYTF.

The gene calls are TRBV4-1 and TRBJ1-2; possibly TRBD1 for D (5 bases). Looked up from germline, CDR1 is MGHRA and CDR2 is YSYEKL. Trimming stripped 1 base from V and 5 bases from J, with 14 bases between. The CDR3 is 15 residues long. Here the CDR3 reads CASSQGPTVPYGYTF. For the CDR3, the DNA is TGCGCCAGCAGCCAAGGACCGACAGTCCCGTATGGCTACACCTTC.

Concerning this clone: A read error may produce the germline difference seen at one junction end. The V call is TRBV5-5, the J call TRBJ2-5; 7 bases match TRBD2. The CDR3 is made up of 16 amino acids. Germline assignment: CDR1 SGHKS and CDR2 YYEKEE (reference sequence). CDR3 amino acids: CACSLSPGTGGETQYF. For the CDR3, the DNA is TGTGCCTGCAGCTTGTCCCCCGGGACCGGGGGGGAGACCCAGTACTTC.

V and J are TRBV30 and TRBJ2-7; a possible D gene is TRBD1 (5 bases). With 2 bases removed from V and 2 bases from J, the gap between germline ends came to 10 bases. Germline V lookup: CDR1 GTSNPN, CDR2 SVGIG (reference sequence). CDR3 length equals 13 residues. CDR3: CAWSPDRAYEQYF. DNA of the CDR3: TGTGCCTGGAGTCCCGACAGAGCCTACGAGCAGTACTTC.

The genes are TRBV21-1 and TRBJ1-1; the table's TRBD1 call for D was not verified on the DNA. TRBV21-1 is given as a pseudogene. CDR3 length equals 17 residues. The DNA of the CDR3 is TGTGCCAGCAGCAAAATGTGCCTAGGGGCGGTGAACACTGAAGCTTTCTTT. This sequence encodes CASSKMCLGAVNTEAFF.

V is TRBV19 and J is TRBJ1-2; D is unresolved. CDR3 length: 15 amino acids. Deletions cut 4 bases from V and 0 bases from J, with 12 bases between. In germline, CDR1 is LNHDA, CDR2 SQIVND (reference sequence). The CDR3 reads CASSTRDGANYGYTF. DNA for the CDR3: TGTGCCAGTAGTACCCGGGATGGAGCTAACTATGGCTACACCTTC.

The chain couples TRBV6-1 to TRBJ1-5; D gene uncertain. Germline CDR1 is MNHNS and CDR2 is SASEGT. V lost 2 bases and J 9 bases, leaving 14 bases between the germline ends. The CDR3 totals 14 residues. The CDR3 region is CASSEKTRGWPQHF. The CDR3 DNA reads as TGTGCCAGCAGTGAAAAGACACGGGGTTGGCCCCAGCATTTT.

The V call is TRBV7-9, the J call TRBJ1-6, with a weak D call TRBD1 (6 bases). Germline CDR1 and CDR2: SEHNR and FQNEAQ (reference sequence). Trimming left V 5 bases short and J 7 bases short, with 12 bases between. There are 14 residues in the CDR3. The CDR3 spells CASSLGHRNSPLHF. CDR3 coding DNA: TGTGCCAGCAGCCTGGGACACAGGAATTCACCCCTCCACTTT.

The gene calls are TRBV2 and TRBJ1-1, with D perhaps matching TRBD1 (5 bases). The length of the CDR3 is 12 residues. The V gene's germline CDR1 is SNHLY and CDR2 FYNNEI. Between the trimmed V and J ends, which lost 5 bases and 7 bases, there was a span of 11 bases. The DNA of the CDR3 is TGTGCCAGCAGTTGGGACTATTTTGAAGCTTTCTTT. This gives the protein CASSWDYFEAFF.

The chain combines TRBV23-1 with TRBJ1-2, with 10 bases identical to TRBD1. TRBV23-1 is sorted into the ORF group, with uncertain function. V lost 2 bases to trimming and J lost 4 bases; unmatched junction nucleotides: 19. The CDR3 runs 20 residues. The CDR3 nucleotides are TGCGCCAGCAGTCAACATCCGGGACAGGGGAAGAGTGTCACTCGCTATGGCTACACCTTC. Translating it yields CASSQHPGQGKSVTRYGYTF.

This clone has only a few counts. CDR3 in amino acids: CASSLALAGETQYF. The CDR3, as DNA: TGTGCCAGCAGCCTCGCTCTAGCGGGGGAGACCCAGTACTTC. The chain employs TRBV3-1 (or the pseudogene TRBV3-2) and TRBJ2-5, with 9 bases fitting TRBD2. The CDR3 spans 14 residues. V gave up 4 bases and J gave up 5 bases; unmatched junction bases: 5. CDR1 LGHDT and CDR2 YNNKEL come from the germline V gene (reference sequence).

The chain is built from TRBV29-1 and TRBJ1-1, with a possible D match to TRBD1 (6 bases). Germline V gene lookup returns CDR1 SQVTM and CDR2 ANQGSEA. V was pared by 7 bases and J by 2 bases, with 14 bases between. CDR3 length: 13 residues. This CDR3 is CSASTGFNTEAFF. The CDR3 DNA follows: TGCAGCGCATCTACAGGGTTTAACACTGAAGCTTTCTTT.